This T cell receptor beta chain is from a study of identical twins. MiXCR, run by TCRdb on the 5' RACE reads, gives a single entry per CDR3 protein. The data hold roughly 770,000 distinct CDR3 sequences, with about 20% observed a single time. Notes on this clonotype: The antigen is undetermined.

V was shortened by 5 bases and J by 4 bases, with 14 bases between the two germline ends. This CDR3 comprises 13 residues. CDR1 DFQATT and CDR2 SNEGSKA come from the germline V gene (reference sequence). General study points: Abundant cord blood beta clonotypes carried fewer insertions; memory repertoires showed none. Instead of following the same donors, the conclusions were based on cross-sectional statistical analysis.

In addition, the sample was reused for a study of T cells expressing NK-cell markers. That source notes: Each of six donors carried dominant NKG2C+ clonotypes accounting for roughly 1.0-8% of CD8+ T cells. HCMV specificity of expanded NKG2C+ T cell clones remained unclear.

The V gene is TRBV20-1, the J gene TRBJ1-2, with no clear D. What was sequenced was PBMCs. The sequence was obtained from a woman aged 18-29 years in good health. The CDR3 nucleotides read TGCAGTGCTCCATCGGCCCCCGGCTATGGCTACACCTTC. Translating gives CSAPSAPGYGYTF.